This T cell receptor beta chain came from a study of post-analysis software for immune sequencing data. As concerns this clonotype: Its target is unknown.

Prepared TCR beta cDNA libraries contained unique molecular identifiers. Starting from about 1 to 10 million T cells, the study yielded 460,000 or so cDNA molecules. Each CDR3 protein is one row after TCRdb ran MiXCR on the PCR reads. The table lists some 500,000 distinct CDR3 sequences, under 55% of them singletons. Study-wide results and caveats: Among 5 or 6 TRBV segments more frequent in patients than controls were TRBV5-6, TRBV5-1 and TRBV20-1.

CDR3 length: 14 residues. Looked up from germline, CDR1 is SGHAT and CDR2 is FQNNGV. V lost 4 bases and J lost 5, with 12 bases in between. This sequence was found in a girl aged 5-17 years with multiple sclerosis. The chain carries TRBV11-2 and TRBJ2-1, with no clear D. The sample taken for sequencing was blood. In DNA form, the CDR3 reads TGTGCCAGCAGCTGGGATGGCGGAGACAATGAGCAGTTCTTC. Its protein product is CASSWDGGDNEQFF.